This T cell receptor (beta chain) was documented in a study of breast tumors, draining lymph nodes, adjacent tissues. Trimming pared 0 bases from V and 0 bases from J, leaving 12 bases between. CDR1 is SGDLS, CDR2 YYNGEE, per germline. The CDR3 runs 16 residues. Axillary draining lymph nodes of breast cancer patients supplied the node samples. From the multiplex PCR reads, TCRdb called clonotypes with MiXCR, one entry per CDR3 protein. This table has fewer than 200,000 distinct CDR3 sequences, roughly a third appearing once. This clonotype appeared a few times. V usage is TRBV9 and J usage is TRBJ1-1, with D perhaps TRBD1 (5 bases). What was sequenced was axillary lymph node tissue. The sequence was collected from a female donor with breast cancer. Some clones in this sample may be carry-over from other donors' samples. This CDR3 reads CASSVARDRLNTEAFF. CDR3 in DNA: TGTGCCAGCAGCGTAGCCAGGGATCGATTGAACACTGAAGCTTTCTTT. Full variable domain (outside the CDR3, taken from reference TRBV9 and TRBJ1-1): DSGVTQTPKHLITATGQRVTLRCSPRSGDLSVYWYQQSLDQGLQFLIQYYNGEERAKGNILERFSAQQFPDLHSELNLSSLELGDSALYFCASSVARDRLNTEAFFGQGTRLTVV.